The clone carrying this TCR beta chain was seen a few times. Its antigen is as yet unknown. This same CDR3 is encoded by further DNA sequences in the sample. These data originate in a study of cytotoxic CD8 clonotypes in ibrutinib-treated CLL. Study-wide findings and caveats: A rise in clonality was seen at ibrutinib response, and a fall back toward baseline was seen at progression.

Profiling relied on immunoSEQ multiplex PCR, and the TCRdb table lists in-frame clones only, not all of them. Counted here are 45,000 to 50,000 clones, 53% occurring once; the ten biggest clones make up approximately 29%. Between the trimmed V and J ends, which lost 4 bases and 3 bases, there was a span of 14 bases. Germline V gene lookup returns CDR1 SGHDT and CDR2 YYEEEE. This CDR3 is built from 14 residues. Sequences were derived from PBMCs, sampled after 12 months of ibrutinib treatment. The chain carries TRBV5-6 and TRBJ2-7, with TRBD2 as a possible D gene (6 bases). The TCR originated in a human donor with chronic lymphocytic leukemia. CDR3 DNA: TGTGCCAGCAGCCTACTAGGGCGGGACTACGAGCAGTACTTC. Translating gives CASSLLGRDYEQYF.